A single sample gave rise to the 22 T cell receptor beta chains below, sequenced in a study of human T cells and chemical hapten exposure. Time point denoted: patch test 3, about 24 weeks after DPC sensitization. Treatment given: therapeutic diphenylcyclopropenone sensitization with weekly scalp DPC. TCRdb independently ran MiXCR on the RACE reads; one entry per CDR3 protein. The table shows 50,000 to 80,000 distinct CDR3 sequences, with 9.5% to 11% occurring only once. The source material was whole blood, sampled in connection with sensitization to the hapten diphenylcyclopropenone (DPC). The receptors derive from a woman in her 30s with alopecia areata. Some clones in this sample may be carry-over from other donors' samples.

As regards this clonotype: One end of the junction does not line up with germline, which may come from a read error. The rearrangement uses TRBV2 and TRBJ2-2, with TRBD2 matching over 11 bases. The CDR3 runs to 15 residues. From germline, CDR1 is SNHLY and CDR2 FYNNEI. Here the CDR3 reads CVSTKLAGGTGELFF. The CDR3 DNA reads TGTGTCAGCACGAAGCTAGCGGGAGGAACCGGGGAGCTGTTTTTT.

The genes are TRBV15 and TRBJ1-1; a possible D gene is TRBD1 (5 bases). The CDR3 sequence is 14 residues long. From germline, CDR1 is LNHNV and CDR2 YYDKDF (reference sequence). V was cut by 3 bases and J by 5 bases, with 13 bases left in between. The CDR3 here is CATSSWKRGTEAFF. CDR3 coding DNA: TGTGCCACCAGCAGTTGGAAACGGGGGACTGAAGCTTTCTTT.

V is TRBV5-1 and J is TRBJ2-3; no clear D gene. The CDR3 is 14 amino acids. The germline CDR1 and CDR2 sequences are SGHRS and YFSETQ. V lost 0 bases and J 0 bases, leaving 5 bases between the germline ends. CDR3 coding DNA: TGCGCCAGCAGCTTGGGGTCAAGCACAGATACGCAGTATTTT. It encodes CASSLGSSTDTQYF.

The V and J genes are TRBV5-1 and TRBJ2-2; the match to TRBD2 covers 15 bases. CDR1 is SGHRS and CDR2 is YFSETQ in the germline V gene. V shed 1 base and J 6 bases; nucleotides not matched to a gene: 7. This CDR3 has 18 residues. The DNA for the CDR3 is TGCGCCAGCAGCTTGCCGGGACTAGCGGGAGGAGTAGCCGGGGAGCTGTTTTTT. Its translation is CASSLPGLAGGVAGELFF.

This clonotype was found a few times. This rearrangement joins TRBV28 to TRBJ1-2, with 9 bases fitting TRBD1. Trimming cost V 8 bases and J 7 bases; bases outside gene matches: 8. The CDR3 is made up of 13 amino acids. Germline CDR1 MDHEN, CDR2 SYDVKM. Here the CDR3 DNA reads TGTGCCAGCGTAGGACAGGGGACAGCTGGCTACACCTTC. Amino acid sequence: CASVGQGTAGYTF.

V gene TRBV29-1 combines with J gene TRBJ1-5; 10 bases map to TRBD1. The ends lost 5 bases at V and 9 bases at J; junction bases unmatched: 10. Germline V gene sequence: CDR1 SQVTM, CDR2 ANQGSEA. The CDR3 extends over 14 amino acids. CDR3 DNA: TGCAGCGTTTCAGGGACAGGGGATACATTGCCCCAGCATTTT. This gives the protein CSVSGTGDTLPQHF.

The chain recombines TRBV28 with TRBJ2-3, with D hard to call. Germline loops: CDR1 MDHEN, CDR2 SYDVKM. Trimming left V 6 bases short and J 11 bases short, with 15 bases between. The CDR3 loop spans 12 amino acids. Here the CDR3 DNA reads TGTGCCAGCAGACCGACTGAACGCAAGCAGTATTTT. The encoded protein is CASRPTERKQYF.

This clonotype has just a few counts. This chain links TRBV27 with TRBJ2-7; D might be TRBD2 (8 bases). From germline, CDR1 is MNHEY and CDR2 SMNVEV (reference sequence). Trimming removed 5 bases at V and 0 bases at J, with 29 bases between. The CDR3 totals 20 residues. In DNA, the CDR3 is TGTGCCAGCAGTACCGTTTGGGGACTAGAGGACAGGAGAAGCTCCTACGAGCAGTACTTC. Its translation: CASSTVWGLEDRRSSYEQYF.

The J gene is TRBJ1-3, the V gene TRBV29-1; D remains unclear. Trimming removed 4 bases at V and 4 bases at J, with 11 bases between. Per germline, CDR1 SQVTM and CDR2 ANQGSEA. The CDR3 runs to 13 residues. CDR3: CSVVTSYGNTIYF. The DNA of the CDR3 is TGCAGCGTTGTAACATCCTACGGAAACACCATATATTTT.

This clonotype was counted only a few times. This chain uses TRBV6-6 with TRBJ1-5, with D perhaps matching TRBD1 (6 bases). Per germline, CDR1 MNHNY and CDR2 SVGAGI (reference sequence). V was cut by 0 bases and J by 12 bases, with 9 bases left in between. This CDR3 has 12 amino acids. Here the CDR3 DNA reads TGTGCCAGCAGTTACTCACAGGGCATCCAGCATTTT. Translation gives CASSYSQGIQHF.

Worth noting for this clonotype: The final CDR3 position lacks the conserved phenylalanine or tryptophan, pointing to a likely read error. The chain's CDR3 is CASSQVWRASYEQYS. In nucleotides, the CDR3 is TGCGCCAGCAGCCAAGTGTGGCGTGCTAGCTACGAGCAGTACTCC. This chain uses TRBV4-3 with TRBJ2-7; D is undetermined. Trimming stripped 1 base from V and 3 bases from J, with 13 bases between. CDR3 size: 15 residues. The germline V gene has CDR1 LGHNA and CDR2 YSLEER.

There are a few counts of this clonotype. V and J are TRBV20-1 and TRBJ1-2, with unresolved D. The CDR3 runs to 13 residues. V dropped 2 bases and J dropped 8 bases, with 15 bases sitting between them. Germline V gene lookup returns CDR1 DFQATT and CDR2 SNEGSKA (reference sequence). The CDR3 spells CSARFPDPGGYTF. CDR3 DNA: TGCAGTGCTAGATTCCCCGATCCGGGAGGCTACACCTTC.

The chain recombines TRBV20-1 with TRBJ2-1, with 9 nucleotides matching TRBD2. Germline lookup yields CDR1 DFQATT and CDR2 SNEGSKA (reference sequence). The V segment lost 3 bases and the J segment 8 bases; nucleotides outside the gene matches: 8. The CDR3 is 14 amino acids. The CDR3 sequence: CSASSAGGRHEQFF. The CDR3 DNA follows: TGCAGTGCTAGTTCCGCGGGAGGGCGACATGAGCAGTTCTTC.

The chain recombines TRBV18 with TRBJ1-1; 7 positions match TRBD1. The CDR3 consists of 14 residues. Trimming cost V 4 bases and J 0 bases; bases outside gene matches: 2. The germline gives CDR1 KGHSH, CDR2 LQKENI. The CDR3 region has the DNA TGTGCCAGCTCACAGGACAGGTTGAACACTGAAGCTTTCTTT. Translating it yields CASSQDRLNTEAFF. Supplemented by reference TRBV18 and TRBJ1-1, the full variable domain reads NAGVMQNPRHLVRRRGQEARLRCSPMKGHSHVYWYRQLPEEGLKFMVYLQKENIIDESGMPKERFSAEFPKEGPSILRIQQVVRGDSAAYFCASSQDRLNTEAFFGQGTRLTVV.

Ten or more counts support this clonotype. The rearrangement uses TRBV10-1 and TRBJ2-3; 10 bases agree with TRBD1. V lost 6 bases, J lost 4 bases, and 7 bases stayed unmatched. This CDR3 is built from 15 residues. Germline V CDR1 and CDR2: WNHNN, SYGVQD (reference sequence). The CDR3 reads CASSAGTGAADTQYF. In nucleotides, the CDR3 is TGCGCCAGCAGCGCGGGGACAGGGGCGGCAGATACGCAGTATTTT.

The CDR3 here is CASSFSGTGNTIYF. CDR3 nucleotide sequence: TGTGCCAGCAGTTTCTCGGGTACTGGAAACACCATATATTTT. The rearrangement links TRBV12-3 or TRBV12-4 to TRBJ1-3; unclear D gene. The CDR3 spans 14 residues. The V end was cut by 3 bases, the J end by 2 bases, with 8 bases between.

The rearrangement joins TRBV5-5 to TRBJ2-2, with D perhaps TRBD1 (5 bases). The CDR3 contains 16 residues. CDR1 and CDR2 from the germline V gene are SGHKS and YYEKEE (reference sequence). Trimming shortened V by 1 base and J by 4 bases, and 14 bases separated the two germline ends. This chain's CDR3 is CASSLRQTKRTGELFF. DNA of the CDR3: TGTGCCAGCAGCTTGCGACAGACAAAACGCACCGGGGAGCTGTTTTTT.

The chain carries TRBV4-1 and TRBJ2-7, with TRBD1 as a possible D gene (6 bases). CDR1 is MGHRA and CDR2 is YSYEKL in the germline V gene. V lost 4 bases and J lost 6, with 16 bases in between. This CDR3 is 14 amino acids long. The CDR3 DNA reads TGCGCCAGCAGCCCTCTATCCCAGGGGATCGAGCAGTACTTC. This codes for CASSPLSQGIEQYF.

This clonotype was seen a handful of times. V is TRBV28 and J is TRBJ2-7; D tentatively fits TRBD1 or TRBD2 (5 bases each). The CDR3 consists of 12 residues. The germline CDR1 and CDR2 sequences are MDHEN and SYDVKM. V lost 5 bases and J lost 4, with 9 bases in between. The CDR3 is CASSRDGYEQYF. CDR3 DNA: TGTGCCAGCAGTCGGGACGGGTACGAGCAGTACTTC.

This clonotype was counted ten times or more. This chain connects TRBV18 to TRBJ2-3; 7 nucleotides line up with TRBD2. With V trimmed by 3 bases and J by 3 bases, 3 bases remained unmatched. Germline V CDR1 and CDR2: KGHSH, LQKENI. The CDR3 loop spans 14 amino acids. CDR3 nucleotide sequence: TGTGCCAGCTCACCCCCCGGGAGGACAGATACGCAGTATTTT. As protein: CASSPPGRTDTQYF.

The gene calls are TRBV6-2 or TRBV6-3 and TRBJ2-7; D might be TRBD1 or TRBD2, each matching 5 bases. V lost 4 bases to trimming and J lost 3 bases, with 16 bases between them. The CDR3 length is 15 residues. Germline CDR1 and CDR2: MNHEY and SVGEGT. The DNA of the CDR3 is TGTGCCAGCAGTTCGCCGACCGGGACGAGCTACGAGCAGTACTTC. Translation: CASSSPTGTSYEQYF.

The J gene is TRBJ2-2, the V gene TRBV29-1; unclear D gene. This CDR3 is 12 amino acids long. Germline CDR1 reads SQVTM; CDR2 reads ANQGSEA. V was pared by 6 bases and J by 5 bases, with 10 bases between. DNA of the CDR3: TGCAGCGTCCCCAGTGAGACCGGGGAGCTGTTTTTT. Translating gives CSVPSETGELFF.